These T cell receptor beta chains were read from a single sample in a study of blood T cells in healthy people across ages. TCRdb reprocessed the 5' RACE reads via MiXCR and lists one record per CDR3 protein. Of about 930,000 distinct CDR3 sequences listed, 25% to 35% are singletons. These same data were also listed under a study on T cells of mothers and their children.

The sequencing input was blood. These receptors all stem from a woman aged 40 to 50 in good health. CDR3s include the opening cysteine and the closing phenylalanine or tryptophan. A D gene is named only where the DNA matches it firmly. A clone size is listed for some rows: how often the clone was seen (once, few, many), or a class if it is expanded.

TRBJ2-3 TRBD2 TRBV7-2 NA TGTGCCAGCAGCTTAGGAGACGGGGGGGCTCTGTACACAGATACGCGGTATTTT CASSLGDGGALYTDTRYF
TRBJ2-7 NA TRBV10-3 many TGTGCCATCAGTGAAAGCCTTAGCTCCTACGAGCAGTACTTC CAISESLSSYEQYF
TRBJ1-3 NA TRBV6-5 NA TGTGCCAGCAGTTACTCGAGGGTATCTGGAAACACCATATATTTT CASSYSRVSGNTIYF
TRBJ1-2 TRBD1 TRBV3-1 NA TGTGCCAGCAGCCAAGCTGACAGGGAAGGCTATGGCTACACCTTC CASSQADREGYGYTF
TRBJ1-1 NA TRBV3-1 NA TGTGCCAGCAGCCAAGTCTGGCAGAATACTGAAGCTTTCTTT CASSQVWQNTEAFF
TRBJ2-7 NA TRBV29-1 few TGCAGCGTTGAGGGGATGAAGTCCTACGAGCAGTACTTC CSVEGMKSYEQYF
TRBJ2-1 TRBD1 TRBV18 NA TGTGTCAGCTCACTAAGGGACAGGGGTAATGAGCAGTTCTTC CVSSLRDRGNEQFF
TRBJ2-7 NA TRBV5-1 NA TGCGCCAGCAGCTTGACTTTAAGGACGAGCACCTACGAGCAGTACTTC CASSLTLRTSTYEQYF
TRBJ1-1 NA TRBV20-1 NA TGCAGTACTAGGACGGGGGACACTGAAGCTTTCTTT CSTRTGDTEAFF
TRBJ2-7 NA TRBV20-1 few TGCAGTGCTAGAGGGCCCGGGGGCTACACCTACGAGCAGTACTTC CSARGPGGYTYEQYF
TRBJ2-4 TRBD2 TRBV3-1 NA TGTGCCAGCAGCCAGAACTCAGGACTAGTTTCCACTCAGTACTTC CASSQNSGLVSTQYF
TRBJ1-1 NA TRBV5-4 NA NA CASSFMTGLNYGYTFGSGTTEAFF
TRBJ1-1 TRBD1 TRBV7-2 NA TGTGCCAGCAGCTTAGTAGGGGGACAGACCAACACTGAAGCTTTCTTT CASSLVGGQTNTEAFF
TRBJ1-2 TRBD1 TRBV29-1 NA TGCAGGTTGTACAGGGGGTATGGCTACACCTTC CRLYRGYGYTF
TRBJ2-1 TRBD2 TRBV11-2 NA TGTGCCAGCAGAAGAGGGTTGCGGGGGACCTACAGCTCCTACAATGAGCAGTTCTTC CASRRGLRGTYSSYNEQFF
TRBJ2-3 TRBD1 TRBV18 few TGTGCCAGCTCACCAGCCGGGACAGGACCCACCCATACGCAGTATTTT CASSPAGTGPTHTQYF
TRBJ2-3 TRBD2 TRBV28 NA TGTGCCAGCAGCAAAGTAGGACTAGCATCTAGCACAGATACGCAGTATTTT CASSKVGLASSTDTQYF
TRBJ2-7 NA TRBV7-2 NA TGCGCCAGCAGCTCCGAAGGAGGCCCTACCTACGAGCAGTACTTC CASSSEGGPTYEQYF
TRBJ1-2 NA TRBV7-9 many TGTGCCAGCAGCTTCAGAGAGAATGGCTACACCTTC CASSFRENGYTF
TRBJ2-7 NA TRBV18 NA TGTGCCAGCTCACCCGGTCCGGGAAGCCACGAGCAGTACTTC CASSPGPGSHEQYF
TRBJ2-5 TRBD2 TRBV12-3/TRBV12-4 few TGTGCCAGCAGTTTAGAGGCGCGGGGGGGCCCAGAGACCCAGTACTTC CASSLEARGGPETQYF
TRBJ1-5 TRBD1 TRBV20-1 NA TGCAGTGCCAGGACAGGGAGATCCAATCAGCCCCAGCATTTT CSARTGRSNQPQHF
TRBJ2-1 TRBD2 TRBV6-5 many TGTGCCAGCAGTTACTCGTCGGGGGGGAGCTCCTACAATGAGCAGTTCTTC CASSYSSGGSSYNEQFF
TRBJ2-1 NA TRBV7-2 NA TGTGCCAGCAGCCTCGGACAAACAAAGCAGTTCTTC CASSLGQTKQFF
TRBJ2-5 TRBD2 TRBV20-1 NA TGCAGTGCTAGACTAGCGGGGGGCTTAGGAGAGACCCAGTACTTC CSARLAGGLGETQYF
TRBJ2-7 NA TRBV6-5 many TGTGCCAGGAAGGGGATACACTTCCTCCGTGCCTACGAGCAGTACTTC CARKGIHFLRAYEQYF
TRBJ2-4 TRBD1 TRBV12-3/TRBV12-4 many TGTGCCAGCAGCCTACAGGGGGCCAAAAACATTCAGTACTTC CASSLQGAKNIQYF
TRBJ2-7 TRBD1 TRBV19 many TGTGCCAGTAGTATAGGGGACAGGGGGTTCGACGAGCAGTACTTC CASSIGDRGFDEQYF
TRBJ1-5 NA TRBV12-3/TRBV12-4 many TGTGCCAGCAGTTTCGGGGACAATCAGCCCCAGCATTTT CASSFGDNQPQHF
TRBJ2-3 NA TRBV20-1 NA TGCAGTGCTCTCGGACTGCGCACAGATACGCAGTATTTT CSALGLRTDTQYF
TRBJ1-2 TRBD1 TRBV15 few TGTGCCACCAGCAGAGACCAGGGGGCTACAAGCTATGGCTACACCTTC CATSRDQGATSYGYTF
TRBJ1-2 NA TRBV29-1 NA TGCAGCGTTGAATCAGTTAACTATGGCTACACCTTC CSVESVNYGYTF
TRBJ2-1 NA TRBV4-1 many TGCGCCAGCAGCTCCATACTGGGGAATGAGCAGTTCTTC CASSSILGNEQFF
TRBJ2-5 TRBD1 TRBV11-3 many TGTGCCAGCAGCTCACAGGGGTTGCAAGAGACCCAGTACTTC CASSSQGLQETQYF
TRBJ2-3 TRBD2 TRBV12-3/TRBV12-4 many TGTGCCAGCAGTTTATCGGGACTAGAAAGAGATACGCAGTATTTT CASSLSGLERDTQYF
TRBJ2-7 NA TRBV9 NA TGTGCCAGCAGCCCCAGACAGGCCGGGGCCTACGAGCAGTACTTC CASSPRQAGAYEQYF
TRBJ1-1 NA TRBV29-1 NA TGCAGCGTAGGGGGGGGGTTTAGAGGGAGGAACACTGAAGCTTTCTTT CSVGGGFRGRNTEAFF
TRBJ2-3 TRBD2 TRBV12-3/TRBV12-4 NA TGTGCCAGCAGACCAGGACTAGCGGGGGGGAGAACAGATACGCAGTATTTT CASRPGLAGGRTDTQYF
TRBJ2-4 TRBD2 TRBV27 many TGTGCCAGCAGTTTAGGACTGGCGGGGGACATTCAGTACTTC CASSLGLAGDIQYF
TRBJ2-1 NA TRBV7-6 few TGTGCCAGCAGCAAGGGGGGGGCCAGCTACAATGAGCAGTTCTTC CASSKGGASYNEQFF
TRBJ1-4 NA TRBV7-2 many TGTGCCAGCAGCTTACGGCGGACTAATGAAAAACTGTTTTTT CASSLRRTNEKLFF
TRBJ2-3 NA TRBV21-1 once TGTGCCAGCAGCCCACCGAAGAGCGGGGGCGGGGATACGCAGTATTTT CASSPPKSGGGDTQYF
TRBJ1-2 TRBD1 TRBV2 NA TGTGCCAACAGTTTACAGGGGGCGGATTATGGCTACACCTTC CANSLQGADYGYTF
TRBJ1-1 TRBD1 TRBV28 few TGTGCCAGCAGTTTTGAGACAGGGGGCAATGGCACTGAAGCTTTCTTT CASSFETGGNGTEAFF
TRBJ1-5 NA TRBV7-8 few TGTGCCAGCAGCAGCGACCCGCTCAGTCCCAATCAGCCCCAGCATTTT CASSSDPLSPNQPQHF
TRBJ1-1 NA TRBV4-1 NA TGCGCCAGTGCGGTGGTTTGGAACACTGAAGCTTTCTTT CASAVVWNTEAFF
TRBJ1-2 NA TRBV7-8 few TGTGCCAGCAGCTCCCTCGGGGTTAAAAGAGACTATGGCTACACCTTC CASSSLGVKRDYGYTF
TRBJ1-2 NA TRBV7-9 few TGTGCCAGCAGCCAGGACAACTTTTTTAACTATGGCTACACCTTC CASSQDNFFNYGYTF
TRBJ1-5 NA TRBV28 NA TGTGCCAGCACCACCCTAACAGGGTTGGTTCAGCCCCAGCATTTT CASTTLTGLVQPQHF
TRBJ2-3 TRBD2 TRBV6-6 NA TGTGCCAGCACCCTAGCGGGGGCCCCCTTAAGCACAGATACGCAGTATTTT CASTLAGAPLSTDTQYF
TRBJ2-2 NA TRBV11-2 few TGTGCCAGCAGCGGAGGGACAGTAAACACCGGGGAGCTGTTTTTT CASSGGTVNTGELFF
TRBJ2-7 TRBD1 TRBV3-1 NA TGTGCCAGCAGCCAAGCGGGACAGGGGATGGTTGAGCAGTACTTC CASSQAGQGMVEQYF
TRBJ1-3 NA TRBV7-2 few TGTGCCAGCAGCTCCCGGGGGCACCTCGAGAACTCTGGAAACACCATATATTTT CASSSRGHLENSGNTIYF
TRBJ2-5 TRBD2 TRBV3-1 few TGTGCCAGCAGCCAAGACGAACTCCTAGCGGTGGACCAAGAGACCCAGTACTTC CASSQDELLAVDQETQYF
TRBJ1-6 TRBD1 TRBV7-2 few TGTGCCAGCGTAGAGGCAGGGGGCTCCTATAATTCACCCCTCCACTTT CASVEAGGSYNSPLHF
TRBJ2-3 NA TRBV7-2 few TGTGCCAGCAGATTTAACCCATTGACAGATACGCAGTATTTT CASRFNPLTDTQYF
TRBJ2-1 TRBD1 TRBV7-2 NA TGTGCCAGCAGCCTAGGGACAGGGAGGTTGAATGAGCAGTTCTTC CASSLGTGRLNEQFF